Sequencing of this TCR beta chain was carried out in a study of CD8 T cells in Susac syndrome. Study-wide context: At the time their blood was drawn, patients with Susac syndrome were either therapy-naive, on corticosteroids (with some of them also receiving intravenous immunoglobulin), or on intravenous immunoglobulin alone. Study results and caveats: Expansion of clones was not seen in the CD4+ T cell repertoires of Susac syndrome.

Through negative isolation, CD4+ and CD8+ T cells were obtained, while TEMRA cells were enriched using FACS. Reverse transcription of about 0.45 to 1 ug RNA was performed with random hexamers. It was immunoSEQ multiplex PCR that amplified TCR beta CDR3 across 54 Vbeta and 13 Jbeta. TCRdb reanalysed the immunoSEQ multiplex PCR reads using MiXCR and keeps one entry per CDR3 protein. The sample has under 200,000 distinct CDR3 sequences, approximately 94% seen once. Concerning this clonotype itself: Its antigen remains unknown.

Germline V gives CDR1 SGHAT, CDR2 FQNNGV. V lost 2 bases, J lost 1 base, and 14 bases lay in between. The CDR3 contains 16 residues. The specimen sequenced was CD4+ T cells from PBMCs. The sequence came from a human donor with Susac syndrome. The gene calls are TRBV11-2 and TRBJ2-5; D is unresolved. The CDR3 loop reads CASSLPPDLGQETQYF. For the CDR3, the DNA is TGTGCCAGCAGCTTACCACCGGATCTGGGCCAAGAGACCCAGTACTTC.